This T cell receptor (beta chain) was obtained from a study of identical twins (dated by TCRdb to the mid-2010s). Describing the broader study: To test whether fetal clonotypes persist, this study deep-sequenced TCR alpha and beta repertoires from monozygotic twins, from unrelated adults of various ages, and from cord blood. To rule out contamination, replicate twin experiments were performed at different times with different library preparation protocols. Results the study describes overall, beyond this receptor: Compared with coincidental sharing between unrelated individuals, an excess of low generation-probability sequences was observed among out-of-frame TCR alpha sequences shared between twins. Conclusions relied on cross-sectional statistical analysis, since the same donors could not be followed over many years. Zero-insertion analyses could be partly confounded by invariant T cells such as MAIT and iNKT, though diverse VJ usage argued against such confounding for most clonotypes. Abundant cord blood beta clonotypes carried fewer insertions; young adult naive repertoires showed a weaker similar trend, while memory repertoires showed none. The excess sharing between twins in beta out-of-frame sequences was weaker because fewer shared sequences reduced the signal-to-noise ratio. In monozygotic twins, recombination models systematically underestimated out-of-frame TCR alpha sharing, but the models matched the sharing seen between unrelated individuals.

Libraries came from 5' RACE. Data came from an Illumina HiSeq 2000. Template switching added a universal primer binding site, and the final cDNA carried a unique molecular identifier that allowed TCR cDNA molecules to be counted accurately. First-strand cDNA for TCR alpha and beta chains was synthesized from specific primers in the conserved constant-segment region. Each cDNA library was double barcoded, with a SMART-Mk sample barcode plus Illumina barcodes, to control for contamination. TruSeq adapter sequences and Illumina sample barcodes were added in two successive PCR steps. TCR alpha and beta cDNA libraries were sequenced on the Illumina HiSeq platform with custom primers. Regarding the original processing steps: Raw reads were processed with MiGEC to extract unique molecular identifiers, and MiXCR was used to determine CDR3 positions. For each individual, recombination models were inferred using an EM algorithm with the repgenHMM and IGoR tools. Shared clonotype analysis was performed with the tcR package in R, normalizing sharing by the product of cloneset sizes. To study raw recombination free of thymic and clonal selection effects, out-of-frame nonproductive sequences were analyzed. TCRdb reanalyzed the raw reads on its own, using fastp at Q25 for trimming and MiXCR for clone calling, and kept in-frame beta chains. Rows with one shared CDR3 protein collapse into an entry with the most common genes and DNA. None of the V and J calls come from the authors' own analysis; TCRdb made them. Within this sample are roughly 250,000 distinct CDR3 sequences, with roughly 13% of them counted one time only. The leading ten clones occupy approximately 9.3% of the sample.

This clonotype was observed many times. The target of this receptor is not known. No per-base quality is available; no much larger clone lies one base away. Every donor in the study was a healthy Caucasian. Miltenyi CD45RO+ enrichment and human naive T-cell isolation kits were used to isolate memory (CD45RO+) and naive T cells from PBMC. The CDR3 goes from the cysteine to the phenylalanine over 13 residues. Solely the CDR3 DNA is kept, with 39 bases framed from the first base. Trimming at the junction amounts to 5 bases on V and 3 bases on J, and the germline ends lie 11 bases apart. In the germline V gene, CDR1 corresponds to SGHAT and CDR2 to FQNNGV.

The sequence was collected from a woman in her late teens or twenties in good health. The chain was built from TRBV11-2 and TRBJ2-7; a confident D gene designation cannot be given. Sequenced material: memory (CD45RO+) T cells sorted from blood. Taken with the paper, the label for cell subset or site translates to: CD45RO+ enriched T cells. The nucleotide sequence is TGTGCCAGCAGCCCCAAGCCGGTCTACGAGCAGTACTTC. Its amino acids are CASSPKPVYEQYF.